These T cell receptor beta chains were read from a single sample in a study of patients and donors after allogeneic stem cell transplantation. TCRdb processed the RT-PCR reads anew with MiXCR; each CDR3 protein has one entry. The sample lists 45,000 to 65,000 distinct CDR3 sequences, 10% to 15% seen once, with over 25% in the top ten. Sequenced input: blood, either unsorted or a sorted T cell fraction (not recorded which). Receptors originate from a human donor who was either an allogeneic HSCT recipient or a stem cell or donor lymphocyte infusion donor (not recorded which). It is not recorded whose cells these are; they may come from a transplant donor. Both conserved end residues are part of each CDR3. Each record gives: J gene, D gene, CDR3 length, V gene, clone size, CDR3 protein, CDR3 DNA. A D gene is named only where the DNA matches it firmly. Clone size is stated in some rows and not others, as once, few, many or a class when expanded.

j_call: TRBJ2-1; d_call: TRBD2; cdr3_length: 20; v_call: TRBV6-5; clone_size: few; cdr3_aa: CASSYPTTSGRAGTYNEQFF; cdr3_nt: TGTGCCAGCAGTTACCCTACTACTAGCGGGAGGGCCGGGACTTACAATGAGCAGTTCTTC
j_call: TRBJ2-7; d_call: NA; cdr3_length: 13; v_call: TRBV20-1; clone_size: NA; cdr3_aa: CSARENGQYEQYF; cdr3_nt: TGCAGTGCTAGAGAGAACGGCCAATACGAGCAGTACTTC
j_call: TRBJ2-1; d_call: TRBD2; cdr3_length: 16; v_call: TRBV6-5; clone_size: NA; cdr3_aa: CASSYGASGRAGEQFF; cdr3_nt: TGTGCCAGCAGTTACGGGGCTAGCGGGAGGGCGGGTGAGCAGTTCTTC
j_call: TRBJ2-3; d_call: NA; cdr3_length: 15; v_call: TRBV5-1; clone_size: few; cdr3_aa: CASSLERRDSDTQYF; cdr3_nt: TGCGCCAGCAGCTTGGAGCGGCGGGATTCAGATACGCAGTATTTT
j_call: TRBJ1-1; d_call: TRBD1; cdr3_length: 12; v_call: TRBV29-1; clone_size: few; cdr3_aa: CSVTTGGTEAFF; cdr3_nt: TGCAGCGTTACTACAGGGGGTACTGAAGCTTTCTTT
j_call: TRBJ1-2; d_call: NA; cdr3_length: 15; v_call: TRBV6-1; clone_size: NA; cdr3_aa: CASSESRWGDYGYTF; cdr3_nt: TGTGCCAGCAGTGAAAGTCGTTGGGGGGACTATGGCTACACCTTC
j_call: TRBJ2-5; d_call: NA; cdr3_length: 14; v_call: TRBV27; clone_size: NA; cdr3_aa: CASSSFPGWETQYF; cdr3_nt: TGTGCCAGCAGTTCCTTCCCGGGGTGGGAGACCCAGTACTTC
j_call: TRBJ2-6; d_call: NA; cdr3_length: 18; v_call: TRBV20-1; clone_size: NA; cdr3_aa: CSATHRAGTFSGANVLTF; cdr3_nt: TGCAGTGCTACCCACAGGGCAGGTACTTTCTCTGGGGCCAACGTCCTGACTTTC
j_call: TRBJ1-1; d_call: NA; cdr3_length: 16; v_call: TRBV6-5; clone_size: many; cdr3_aa: CASSSPRRDLNTEAFF; cdr3_nt: TGTGCCAGCAGTTCCCCTCGTCGAGATCTAAACACTGAAGCTTTCTTT
j_call: TRBJ2-1; d_call: TRBD2; cdr3_length: 18; v_call: TRBV12-3/TRBV12-4; clone_size: few; cdr3_aa: CASKPPGTSGSGYNEQFF; cdr3_nt: TGTGCCAGCAAGCCCCCGGGGACTAGCGGGAGTGGTTACAATGAGCAGTTCTTC
j_call: TRBJ1-4; d_call: NA; cdr3_length: 15; v_call: TRBV12-3/TRBV12-4; clone_size: many; cdr3_aa: CASSSLGRRYEKLFF; cdr3_nt: TGTGCCAGCAGTTCCCTGGGTAGGAGGTACGAAAAACTGTTTTTT
j_call: TRBJ2-7; d_call: TRBD1; cdr3_length: 15; v_call: TRBV5-1; clone_size: few; cdr3_aa: CASSLATGGGDEQYF; cdr3_nt: TGCGCCAGCAGCTTGGCCACAGGGGGTGGAGACGAGCAGTACTTC
j_call: TRBJ2-7; d_call: TRBD2; cdr3_length: 15; v_call: TRBV30; clone_size: few; cdr3_aa: CAWRRRRLAVYEQYF; cdr3_nt: TGTGCCTGGAGGCGGAGGAGACTAGCGGTCTACGAGCAGTACTTC
j_call: TRBJ2-7; d_call: NA; cdr3_length: 14; v_call: TRBV27; clone_size: NA; cdr3_aa: CASSLRHQNYEQYF; cdr3_nt: TGTGCCAGCAGTTTGAGACATCAAAACTACGAGCAGTACTTC
j_call: TRBJ2-1; d_call: TRBD2; cdr3_length: 14; v_call: TRBV28; clone_size: NA; cdr3_aa: CASSFNGRANEQFF; cdr3_nt: TGTGCCAGCAGTTTTAACGGGAGGGCCAATGAGCAGTTCTTC
j_call: TRBJ2-7; d_call: NA; cdr3_length: 15; v_call: TRBV14; clone_size: few; cdr3_aa: CASSNKTAFFYEQYF; cdr3_nt: TGTGCCAGCAGCAACAAAACCGCTTTTTTCTACGAGCAGTACTTC
j_call: TRBJ2-3; d_call: TRBD2; cdr3_length: 15; v_call: TRBV4-1; clone_size: NA; cdr3_aa: CASSQVLAGADTQYF; cdr3_nt: TGCGCCAGCAGCCAAGTCCTAGCGGGAGCAGATACGCAGTATTTT
j_call: TRBJ2-5; d_call: NA; cdr3_length: 13; v_call: TRBV11-2; clone_size: NA; cdr3_aa: CASSQGSGETQYF; cdr3_nt: TGTGCCAGCAGCCAAGGGAGTGGAGAGACCCAGTACTTC
j_call: TRBJ2-1; d_call: NA; cdr3_length: 12; v_call: TRBV10-3; clone_size: NA; cdr3_aa: CAIRGLDNEQFF; cdr3_nt: TGTGCCATCAGAGGGCTTGACAATGAGCAGTTCTTC
j_call: TRBJ2-7; d_call: NA; cdr3_length: 15; v_call: TRBV7-9; clone_size: many; cdr3_aa: CASSLALGNGYEQYF; cdr3_nt: TGTGCCAGCAGCTTAGCGCTAGGAAACGGATACGAGCAGTACTTC
j_call: TRBJ2-3; d_call: TRBD1; cdr3_length: 13; v_call: TRBV10-3; clone_size: NA; cdr3_aa: CAIGGQGTDTQYF; cdr3_nt: TGTGCCATCGGCGGACAGGGCACAGATACGCAGTATTTT
j_call: TRBJ1-1; d_call: NA; cdr3_length: 12; v_call: TRBV24-1; clone_size: many; cdr3_aa: CATSDPDTAPKF; cdr3_nt: TGTGCCACCAGTGATCCGGACACCGCGCCCAAATTT
j_call: TRBJ1-2; d_call: NA; cdr3_length: 13; v_call: TRBV24-1; clone_size: NA; cdr3_aa: CATLPGRGGGYTF; cdr3_nt: TGTGCCACCCTCCCGGGTAGAGGTGGCGGCTACACCTTC
j_call: TRBJ2-4; d_call: NA; cdr3_length: 12; v_call: TRBV2; clone_size: few; cdr3_aa: CASRPFENIQYF; cdr3_nt: TGTGCCAGCAGACCGTTCGAAAACATTCAGTACTTC
j_call: TRBJ2-1; d_call: NA; cdr3_length: 16; v_call: TRBV11-2; clone_size: NA; cdr3_aa: CASSLPLGEAYNEQFF; cdr3_nt: TGTGCCAGCAGCTTACCGCTAGGCGAGGCCTACAATGAGCAGTTCTTC
j_call: TRBJ1-5; d_call: NA; cdr3_length: 13; v_call: TRBV18; clone_size: many; cdr3_aa: CASSPQVDQPQHF; cdr3_nt: TGTGCCAGCTCACCACAGGTGGATCAGCCCCAGCATTTT
j_call: TRBJ1-1; d_call: NA; cdr3_length: 14; v_call: TRBV9; clone_size: many; cdr3_aa: CASSVDSMNTEAFF; cdr3_nt: TGTGCCAGCAGCGTAGACAGTATGAACACTGAAGCTTTCTTT
j_call: TRBJ2-7; d_call: NA; cdr3_length: 14; v_call: TRBV20-1; clone_size: many; cdr3_aa: CSAPRSGSSYEQYF; cdr3_nt: TGCAGTGCCCCCAGGAGTGGGAGCTCCTACGAGCAGTACTTC
j_call: TRBJ2-1; d_call: TRBD2; cdr3_length: 15; v_call: TRBV27; clone_size: once; cdr3_aa: CASSPLLAGADEQFF; cdr3_nt: TGTGCCAGCAGTCCCCTACTAGCGGGAGCGGATGAGCAGTTCTTC
j_call: TRBJ2-7; d_call: TRBD2; cdr3_length: 16; v_call: TRBV5-4; clone_size: NA; cdr3_aa: CASASLTGTSGYEQYF; cdr3_nt: TGTGCCAGCGCCTCTTTGACCGGGACTAGCGGCTACGAGCAGTACTTC
j_call: TRBJ2-2; d_call: NA; cdr3_length: 12; v_call: TRBV10-2; clone_size: NA; cdr3_aa: CASREYTGQLFF; cdr3_nt: TGCGCCAGCAGGGAGTACACCGGGCAGCTGTTTTTT
j_call: TRBJ1-5; d_call: TRBD1; cdr3_length: 16; v_call: TRBV27; clone_size: many; cdr3_aa: CASSSRQGIMDQPQHF; cdr3_nt: TGTGCCAGCAGTTCCCGACAGGGGATTATGGATCAGCCCCAGCATTTT
j_call: TRBJ2-1; d_call: TRBD2; cdr3_length: 15; v_call: TRBV5-1; clone_size: NA; cdr3_aa: CASSFGTSGFDEQFF; cdr3_nt: TGCGCCAGCAGCTTCGGGACTAGCGGTTTCGATGAGCAGTTCTTC
j_call: TRBJ1-3; d_call: NA; cdr3_length: 13; v_call: TRBV6-2/TRBV6-3; clone_size: few; cdr3_aa: CASSGSWGNTIYF; cdr3_nt: TGTGCCAGCAGTGGATCGTGGGGAAACACCATATATTTT
j_call: TRBJ1-2; d_call: NA; cdr3_length: 15; v_call: TRBV18; clone_size: NA; cdr3_aa: CASSSTMESNYGYTF; cdr3_nt: TGTGCCAGCTCATCGACCATGGAATCCAACTATGGCTACACCTTC
j_call: TRBJ1-2; d_call: NA; cdr3_length: 16; v_call: TRBV29-1; clone_size: few; cdr3_aa: CSVEDNSGRPNYGYTF; cdr3_nt: TGCAGCGTTGAAGACAACTCGGGAAGACCAAACTATGGCTACACCTTC
j_call: TRBJ2-5; d_call: NA; cdr3_length: 13; v_call: TRBV24-1; clone_size: few; cdr3_aa: CATSDAGGETQYF; cdr3_nt: TGTGCCACCAGTGATGCTGGGGGGGAGACCCAGTACTTC
j_call: TRBJ2-7; d_call: NA; cdr3_length: 13; v_call: TRBV27; clone_size: few; cdr3_aa: CASSHNPSYEQYF; cdr3_nt: TGTGCCAGCAGTCACAACCCCTCCTACGAGCAGTACTTC
j_call: TRBJ2-1; d_call: TRBD2; cdr3_length: 16; v_call: TRBV27; clone_size: NA; cdr3_aa: CASSLGREGFYNEQFF; cdr3_nt: TGTGCCAGCAGTTTAGGGCGGGAGGGGTTCTACAATGAGCAGTTCTTC
j_call: TRBJ1-2; d_call: TRBD1; cdr3_length: 15; v_call: TRBV29-1; clone_size: NA; cdr3_aa: CSTSGGKGTNYGYTF; cdr3_nt: TGCAGCACCTCAGGGGGGAAGGGGACTAACTATGGCTACACCTTC
j_call: TRBJ2-3; d_call: TRBD2; cdr3_length: 16; v_call: TRBV2; clone_size: many; cdr3_aa: CASSRDSGSGTDTQYF; cdr3_nt: TGTGCCAGCAGTCGAGATAGCGGGAGCGGTACAGATACGCAGTATTTT
j_call: TRBJ2-7; d_call: NA; cdr3_length: 17; v_call: TRBV5-1; clone_size: NA; cdr3_aa: CASSLGGLAQMVYEQYF; cdr3_nt: TGCGCCAGCAGCTTGGGTGGATTAGCTCAAATGGTCTACGAGCAGTACTTC
j_call: TRBJ1-2; d_call: NA; cdr3_length: 15; v_call: TRBV3-1; clone_size: NA; cdr3_aa: CASSQVPGPTMGYTF; cdr3_nt: TGTGCCAGCAGCCAAGTCCCAGGCCCCACTATGGGCTACACCTTC
j_call: TRBJ2-7; d_call: TRBD2; cdr3_length: 16; v_call: TRBV18; clone_size: NA; cdr3_aa: CASSPLGYSGSNEQYF; cdr3_nt: TGTGCCAGCTCACCCCTTGGGTATAGCGGGAGCAACGAGCAGTACTTC
j_call: TRBJ1-2; d_call: TRBD1; cdr3_length: 17; v_call: TRBV11-2; clone_size: many; cdr3_aa: CASSFSQGARSTYGYTF; cdr3_nt: TGTGCCAGCAGCTTCAGTCAGGGGGCGAGGAGCACTTATGGCTACACCTTC
j_call: TRBJ1-2; d_call: NA; cdr3_length: 14; v_call: TRBV5-1; clone_size: many; cdr3_aa: CASSLVGSFYGYTF; cdr3_nt: TGCGCCAGCAGCTTGGTGGGCAGCTTCTATGGCTACACCTTC
j_call: TRBJ1-5; d_call: NA; cdr3_length: 13; v_call: TRBV19; clone_size: many; cdr3_aa: CASSISSNQPQHF; cdr3_nt: TGTGCCAGTAGTATTAGCAGCAATCAGCCCCAGCATTTT
j_call: TRBJ2-7; d_call: TRBD1; cdr3_length: 18; v_call: TRBV18; clone_size: many; cdr3_aa: CASSPSVLRQGSSLEQYF; cdr3_nt: TGTGCCAGCTCACCATCTGTCCTCCGACAGGGGTCATCTCTCGAGCAGTACTTC
j_call: TRBJ2-5; d_call: TRBD1; cdr3_length: 13; v_call: TRBV5-1; clone_size: NA; cdr3_aa: CASSRGQQETQYF; cdr3_nt: TGCGCCAGCAGCCGGGGACAGCAAGAGACCCAGTACTTC
j_call: TRBJ2-7; d_call: NA; cdr3_length: 13; v_call: TRBV27; clone_size: NA; cdr3_aa: CASSLINSYEQYF; cdr3_nt: TGTGCCAGCAGTTTAATCAACTCCTACGAGCAGTACTTC
j_call: TRBJ2-4; d_call: NA; cdr3_length: 17; v_call: TRBV6-5; clone_size: few; cdr3_aa: CASSYSPPFQGEGIQYF; cdr3_nt: TGTGCCAGCAGTTACTCTCCGCCATTCCAGGGCGAGGGTATTCAGTACTTC
j_call: TRBJ1-2; d_call: NA; cdr3_length: 13; v_call: TRBV7-9; clone_size: many; cdr3_aa: CASSLQVNYGYTF; cdr3_nt: TGTGCCAGCAGCTTACAGGTCAACTATGGCTACACCTTC
j_call: TRBJ2-7; d_call: NA; cdr3_length: 12; v_call: TRBV19; clone_size: few; cdr3_aa: CASSIRESEQYF; cdr3_nt: TGTGCCAGTAGTATAAGAGAGTCCGAGCAGTACTTC
j_call: TRBJ1-2; d_call: NA; cdr3_length: 17; v_call: TRBV25-1; clone_size: many; cdr3_aa: CASSDNGASQAQAGYTF; cdr3_nt: TGTGCCAGCAGTGATAACGGAGCGTCCCAGGCTCAGGCGGGCTACACCTTC
j_call: TRBJ1-5; d_call: NA; cdr3_length: 12; v_call: TRBV7-2; clone_size: many; cdr3_aa: CASSLVGSPQHF; cdr3_nt: TGTGCCAGCAGCTTAGTAGGTTCGCCCCAGCATTTT
j_call: TRBJ1-5; d_call: NA; cdr3_length: 15; v_call: TRBV19; clone_size: few; cdr3_aa: CASSTDRDIGRPQHF; cdr3_nt: TGTGCCAGTAGTACCGACCGGGACATTGGAAGGCCCCAGCATTTT
j_call: TRBJ2-7; d_call: TRBD2; cdr3_length: 15; v_call: TRBV27; clone_size: NA; cdr3_aa: CASSLGLAGVNEQYF; cdr3_nt: TGTGCCAGCAGTTTGGGACTAGCGGGAGTCAACGAGCAGTACTTC
j_call: TRBJ2-7; d_call: TRBD1; cdr3_length: 15; v_call: TRBV28; clone_size: NA; cdr3_aa: CASSLLSDRGDEQYF; cdr3_nt: TGTGCCAGCAGTTTACTCTCTGACAGGGGCGACGAGCAGTACTTC